The rows below give T cell receptor beta chains drawn from one sample of a study of shared clonotypes between healthy human individuals. Assay: immunoSEQ multiplex PCR; the TCRdb copy retains only in-frame clones and omits some. This sample has about 1,900,000 clones; 85% to 95% occur once, and the top ten carry approximately 1%. Sequenced material: naive CD8+ T cells sorted from blood. These receptors came from a young man in good health. CDR3s include the opening cysteine and the closing phenylalanine or tryptophan. The order of the fields is J gene, V gene, CDR3 protein.

j_gene: TRBJ1-3
v_gene: TRBV2
CDR3aa: CASTPDRGALSSGNTIYF

j_gene: TRBJ2-3
v_gene: TRBV4-1
CDR3aa: CASSYGQNTDTQYF

j_gene: TRBJ2-2
v_gene: TRBV30
CDR3aa: CAWSLGELFF

j_gene: TRBJ2-7
v_gene: TRBV28
CDR3aa: CASSPLSGTAPYEQYF

j_gene: TRBJ1-3
v_gene: TRBV4-3
CDR3aa: CASSQGSSSGNTIYF

j_gene: TRBJ2-2
v_gene: TRBV5-4
CDR3aa: CASSLSENTGELFF

j_gene: TRBJ2-7
v_gene: TRBV5-6
CDR3aa: CASSSLGLAGVEQYF

j_gene: TRBJ2-1
v_gene: TRBV27
CDR3aa: CASSPLAGGPIEQFF

j_gene: TRBJ2-1
v_gene: TRBV7-9
CDR3aa: CASSWGLAGGPYNEQFF

j_gene: TRBJ2-3
v_gene: TRBV27
CDR3aa: CASSLSGVRDTQYF

j_gene: TRBJ2-7
v_gene: TRBV4-3
CDR3aa: CASSQDRVSGLAVYEQYF

j_gene: TRBJ2-5
v_gene: TRBV27
CDR3aa: CASSPRLADKETQYF

j_gene: TRBJ2-1
v_gene: TRBV5-1
CDR3aa: CASSLVSGGNEQFF

j_gene: TRBJ2-2
v_gene: TRBV29-1
CDR3aa: CSVEDGLSDTGELFF

j_gene: TRBJ2-1
v_gene: TRBV7-9
CDR3aa: CASSLGQAYNEQFF

j_gene: TRBJ2-1
v_gene: TRBV11-2
CDR3aa: CASSLEGQNEQFF

j_gene: TRBJ1-3
v_gene: TRBV2
CDR3aa: CASSGDRGGNTIYF

j_gene: TRBJ1-3
v_gene: TRBV2
CDR3aa: CASSRDSSGNTIYF

j_gene: TRBJ2-7
v_gene: TRBV7-9
CDR3aa: CASSIGGSPGRDF

j_gene: TRBJ1-4
v_gene: TRBV28
CDR3aa: CASSLLQGINEKLFF

j_gene: TRBJ2-3
v_gene: TRBV7-8
CDR3aa: CASSLVLAGGPPTDTQYF

j_gene: TRBJ2-4
v_gene: TRBV28
CDR3aa: CASTRNGGPLAKNIQYF

j_gene: TRBJ1-1
v_gene: TRBV11-3
CDR3aa: CASSTTGNTEAFF

j_gene: TRBJ1-2
v_gene: TRBV30
CDR3aa: CARSAYGDGYTF

j_gene: TRBJ2-1
v_gene: TRBV7-2
CDR3aa: CASSSSTSGYNEQFF

j_gene: TRBJ1-2
v_gene: TRBV7-9
CDR3aa: CASRQTGGDYGYTF

j_gene: TRBJ1-1
v_gene: TRBV30
CDR3aa: CAWSIVEQTEAFF

j_gene: TRBJ2-7
v_gene: TRBV29-1
CDR3aa: CSARNTGTYPRSSYEQYF

j_gene: TRBJ2-7
v_gene: TRBV4-3
CDR3aa: CASSQDPLATYEQYF

j_gene: TRBJ2-1
v_gene: TRBV7-2
CDR3aa: CASWAPGTGYNEQFF

j_gene: TRBJ2-5
v_gene: TRBV29-1
CDR3aa: CSVPPLERETQYF

j_gene: TRBJ2-7
v_gene: TRBV5-5
CDR3aa: CASSLVVSSYEQYF

j_gene: TRBJ2-5
v_gene: TRBV5-4
CDR3aa: CASSFTGGETQYF

j_gene: TRBJ2-7
v_gene: TRBV6-1
CDR3aa: CASSETTGEDEQYF

j_gene: TRBJ1-3
v_gene: TRBV4-1
CDR3aa: CASSQDRSSSGNTIYF

j_gene: TRBJ1-5
v_gene: TRBV28
CDR3aa: CASTPQGNQPQHF

j_gene: TRBJ1-5
v_gene: TRBV28
CDR3aa: CASNPGGLGQPQHF

j_gene: TRBJ1-1
v_gene: TRBV4-1
CDR3aa: CASSQRGRGTEAFF

j_gene: TRBJ2-7
v_gene: TRBV11-2
CDR3aa: CASSLAGWDEQYF

j_gene: TRBJ1-2
v_gene: TRBV4-2
CDR3aa: CASSHGPDGDGYTF

j_gene: TRBJ2-1
v_gene: TRBV27
CDR3aa: CASSVQGGGEQFF

j_gene: TRBJ1-5
v_gene: TRBV27
CDR3aa: CASSLSGGLRNQPQHF